This T cell receptor (beta chain) derives from a study of identical twins (dated by TCRdb to the mid-2010s). Describing the broader study: To test whether fetal clonotypes persist, this study deep-sequenced TCR alpha and beta repertoires from monozygotic twins, from unrelated adults of various ages, and from cord blood. To rule out contamination, replicate twin experiments were performed at different times with different library preparation protocols. What the authors observed across the whole study: Compared with coincidental sharing between unrelated individuals, out-of-frame TCR alpha sequences shared between twins showed an excess of sequences with low generation probability. Invariant T cells such as MAIT and iNKT could partly confound zero-insertion analyses, although diverse VJ usage argued against such confounding for most clonotypes. Excess twin sharing in beta out-of-frame sequences was weaker because fewer shared sequences lowered the signal-to-noise ratio. Out-of-frame TCR alpha sharing in monozygotic twins was systematically underestimated by recombination models, whereas sharing between unrelated individuals was in agreement with the recombination models. Fewer insertions were carried by abundant cord blood beta clonotypes; a weaker similar trend was observed in young adult naive repertoires, while no such trend was observed in memory repertoires. Conclusions relied on cross-sectional statistical analysis, since the same donors could not be followed over many years.

Every donor in the study was a healthy Caucasian. Three pairs of female monozygotic twins, all aged roughly 18 to 29 years, were included in the twin cohort. Peripheral blood mononuclear cells were used as the source from which RNA for TCR libraries was isolated. V and J are truncated by 0 bases and 4 bases respectively, leaving an intervening sequence of 15 bases. The germline V gene sets CDR1 to SGDLS and CDR2 to YYNGEE. The CDR3 contains 16 residues, cysteine and phenylalanine counted. CDR3 DNA is the only sequence kept; it has 48 bases, read in frame from the first base. Concerning this clonotype itself: No cognate antigen has been identified for it. No quality values exist for individual bases; no much larger clone is one base distant.

Library preparation used 5' RACE. Instrument on record: Illumina HiSeq 2000. A universal primer binding site was introduced by template switching, and a unique molecular identifier was present in the final cDNA, enabling accurate counting of TCR cDNA molecules. First-strand cDNA for TCR alpha and beta chains was synthesized from specific primers in the conserved constant-segment region. To control for contamination, each cDNA library was double barcoded with a SMART-Mk sample barcode plus Illumina barcodes. Two successive PCR steps introduced TruSeq adapter sequences along with Illumina sample barcodes. The Illumina HiSeq platform was used with custom primers to sequence TCR alpha and beta cDNA libraries. The source study handled its data this way. Raw reads were processed with MiGEC to extract unique molecular identifiers, and MiXCR was used to determine CDR3 positions. For each individual, recombination models were inferred using an EM algorithm with the repgenHMM and IGoR tools. The tcR package in R was used for shared clonotype analysis, with sharing normalized by the product of cloneset sizes. To study raw recombination free of thymic and clonal selection effects, out-of-frame nonproductive sequences were analyzed. TCRdb cleaned the public reads at Q25 with fastp, built clones with MiXCR and kept in-frame beta chains. Duplicate CDR3 protein sequences are folded into a single record with the most common DNA and genes. The V and J calls follow TCRdb's processing rather than the paper's. The sample profile shows hundreds of thousands of distinct CDR3 sequences; 20% to 25% of them were found once. Over 4% of the sample lies in the top ten.

This sample also belongs to another study, concerning T cells expressing NK-cell markers. From that second study: TCR beta-chain repertoires were profiled in sorted CD3+CD56+NKG2C+, CD3+CD56+NKG2C- and CD3+CD56-NKG2C+ T-cell subsets from eight donors. Among the eight sequenced donors, seven were HCMV-seropositive and one was HCMV-seronegative. In several experiments an anti-gammadeltaTCR antibody was added to restrict sorting to alphabetaTCR-expressing T cells. In about six donors, the dominant CD3+CD56+NKG2C+ clonotypes were found to rank among the top 10 CD8+ clonotypes and to make up roughly 1.0-7.5% of CD8+ T cells. Those dominant clonotypes were again the most abundant among CD3+CD56-NKG2C+ cells in a handful of donors, at about 28.3-65%. It remained unclear whether the expanded NKG2C-expressing T cell clones were specific for HCMV antigens. All eight donors whose samples were sequenced were randomly selected healthy volunteers, three of them men and five women. HCMV-specific IgG was detected in serum with a commercial ELISA kit to determine HCMV serostatus. For over five donors, unsorted PBMC were also used to sequence bulk peripheral blood T-cell repertoires. MIGEC handled demultiplexing of the reads and grouping by UMI, while MiTCR was used to assemble and quantify clonotypes. To exclude erroneous sequences, any TCR cDNA sequence not supported by at least two reads was discarded. The tcR package was used for downstream repertoire analysis, and clonotypes were matched across fractions by CDR3 nucleotide sequence plus V segment. Antigen specificity was annotated against VDJdb with VDJmatch, allowing one amino acid substitution in CDR3.

The sequenced material came from PBMCs. Here the chain combines TRBV9 and TRBJ2-3, and perhaps TRBD1 as D gene, on 6 matching bases. The TCR originated in a woman in her late teens or twenties in good health. CDR3 loop: CASSVDRTAGADTQYF. Read as DNA, the sequence is TGTGCCAGCAGCGTAGACAGGACCGCAGGGGCAGATACGCAGTATTTT.